This T cell receptor (beta chain) was sequenced during a study of T-cell memory formation after mild COVID-19. Whole-study context: TCR clusters were mostly donor specific.

This clonotype has just a few counts. Its target is unknown. Overall study findings and caveats: Detection of some responders pre-infection suggested pre-existing cross-reactive memory T cells participated. The authors did not confirm SARS-CoV-2 specificity of second-wave clones peaking day 37.

The germline V gene has CDR1 SQVTM and CDR2 ANQGSEA. The CDR3 contains 12 residues. The germline V and J ends were trimmed by 3 bases and 0 bases, with 4 bases remaining between them. TCRdb re-derived calls from the 5' RACE reads in MiXCR, one entry per CDR3 protein. Among 400,000 or so distinct CDR3 sequences listed, roughly 20% were seen once. The sequence came from an adult woman who had mild COVID-19 (a few samples of this study predate the infection). Cell type and time point are not known. Sample: PBMCs or a T cell subset sorted from them (not recorded which). The chain is built from TRBV29-1 and TRBJ2-3, with no clear D. CDR3 sequence reads: CSVDASTDTQYF. The DNA of the CDR3 is TGCAGCGTTGATGCCAGCACAGATACGCAGTATTTT.